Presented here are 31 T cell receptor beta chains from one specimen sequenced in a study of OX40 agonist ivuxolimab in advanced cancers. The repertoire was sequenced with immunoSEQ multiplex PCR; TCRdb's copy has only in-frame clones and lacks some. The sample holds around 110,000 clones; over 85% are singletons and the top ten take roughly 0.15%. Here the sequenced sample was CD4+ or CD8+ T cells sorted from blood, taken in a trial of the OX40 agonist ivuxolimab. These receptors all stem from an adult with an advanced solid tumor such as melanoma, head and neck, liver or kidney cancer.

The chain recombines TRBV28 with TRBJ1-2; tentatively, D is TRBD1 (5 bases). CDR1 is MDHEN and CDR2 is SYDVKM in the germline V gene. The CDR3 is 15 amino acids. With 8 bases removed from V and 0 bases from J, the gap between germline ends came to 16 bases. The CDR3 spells CASGKGGAANYGYTF. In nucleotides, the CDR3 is TGTGCCAGCGGGAAAGGCGGGGCAGCTAACTATGGCTACACCTTC.

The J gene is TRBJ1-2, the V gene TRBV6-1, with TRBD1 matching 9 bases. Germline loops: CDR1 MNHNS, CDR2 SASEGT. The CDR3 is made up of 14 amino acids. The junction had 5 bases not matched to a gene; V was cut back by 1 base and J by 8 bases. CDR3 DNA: TGTGCCAGCAGTGAAGAGGGACAGGGAAGCGGCTACACCTTC. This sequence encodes CASSEEGQGSGYTF.

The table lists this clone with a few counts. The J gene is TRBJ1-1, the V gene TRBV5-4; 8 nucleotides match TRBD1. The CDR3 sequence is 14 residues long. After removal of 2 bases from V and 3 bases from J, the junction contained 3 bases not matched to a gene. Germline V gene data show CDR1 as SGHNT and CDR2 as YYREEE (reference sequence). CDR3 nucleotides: TGTGCCAGCAGCTTACAGGGGGTGGACACTGAAGCTTTCTTT. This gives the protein CASSLQGVDTEAFF.

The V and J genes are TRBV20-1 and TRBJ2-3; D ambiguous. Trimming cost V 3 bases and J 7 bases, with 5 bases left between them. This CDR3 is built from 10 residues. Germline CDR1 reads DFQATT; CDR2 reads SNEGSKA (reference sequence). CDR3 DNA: TGCAGTGCTAGTACCCATACGCAGTATTTT. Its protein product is CSASTHTQYF.

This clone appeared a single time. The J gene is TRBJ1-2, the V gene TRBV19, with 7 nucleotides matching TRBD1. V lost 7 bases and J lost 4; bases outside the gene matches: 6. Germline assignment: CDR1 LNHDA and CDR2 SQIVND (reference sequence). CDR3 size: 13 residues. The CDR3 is CASILQGTYGYTF. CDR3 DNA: TGTGCCAGTATCCTACAGGGGACCTATGGCTACACCTTC.

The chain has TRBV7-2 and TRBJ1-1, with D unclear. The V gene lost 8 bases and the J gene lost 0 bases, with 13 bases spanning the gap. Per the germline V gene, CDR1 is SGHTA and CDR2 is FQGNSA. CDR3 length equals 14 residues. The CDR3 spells CASSASSLNTEAFF. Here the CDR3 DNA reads TGTGCCAGCTCCGCATCTAGCCTGAACACTGAAGCTTTCTTT.

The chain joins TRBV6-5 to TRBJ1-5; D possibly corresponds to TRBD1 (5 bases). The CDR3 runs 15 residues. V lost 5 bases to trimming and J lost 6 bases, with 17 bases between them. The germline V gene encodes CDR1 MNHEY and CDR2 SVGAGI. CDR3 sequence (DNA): TGTGCCAGCAGTCCCCCGGGAGGGGAAGGTCAGCCCCAGCATTTT. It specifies CASSPPGGEGQPQHF.

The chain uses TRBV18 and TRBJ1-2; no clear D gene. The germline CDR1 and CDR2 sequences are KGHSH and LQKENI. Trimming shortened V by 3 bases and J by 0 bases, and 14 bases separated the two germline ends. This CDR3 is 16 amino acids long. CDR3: CASSPLLLGSNYGYTF. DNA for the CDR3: TGTGCCAGCTCACCCCTCCTTTTAGGATCTAACTATGGCTACACCTTC.

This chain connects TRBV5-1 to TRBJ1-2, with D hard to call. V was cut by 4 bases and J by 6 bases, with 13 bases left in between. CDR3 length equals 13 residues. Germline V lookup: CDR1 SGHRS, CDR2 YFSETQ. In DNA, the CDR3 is TGCGCCAGCAGCCCTGATCTGGGGAATGGCTACACCTTC. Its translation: CASSPDLGNGYTF.

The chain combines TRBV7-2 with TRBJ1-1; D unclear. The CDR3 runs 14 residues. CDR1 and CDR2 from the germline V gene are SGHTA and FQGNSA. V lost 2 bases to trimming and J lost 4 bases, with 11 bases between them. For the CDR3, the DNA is TGTGCCAGCAGCTTAACCGTCGGAGGCACTGAAGCTTTCTTT. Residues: CASSLTVGGTEAFF.

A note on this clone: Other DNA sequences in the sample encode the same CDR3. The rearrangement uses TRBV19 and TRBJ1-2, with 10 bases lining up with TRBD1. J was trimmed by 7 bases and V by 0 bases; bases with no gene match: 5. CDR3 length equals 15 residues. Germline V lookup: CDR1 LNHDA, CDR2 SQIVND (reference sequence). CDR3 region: CASSIEGTGEVGYTF. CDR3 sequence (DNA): TGTGCCAGTAGTATAGAGGGGACAGGGGAAGTTGGCTACACCTTC.

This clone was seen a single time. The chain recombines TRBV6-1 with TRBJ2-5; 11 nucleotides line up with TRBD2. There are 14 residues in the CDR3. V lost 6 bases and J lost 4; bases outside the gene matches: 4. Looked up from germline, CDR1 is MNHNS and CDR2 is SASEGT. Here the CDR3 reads CASRRLAGTETQYF. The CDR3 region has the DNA TGTGCCAGCAGGAGACTAGCGGGGACAGAGACCCAGTACTTC.

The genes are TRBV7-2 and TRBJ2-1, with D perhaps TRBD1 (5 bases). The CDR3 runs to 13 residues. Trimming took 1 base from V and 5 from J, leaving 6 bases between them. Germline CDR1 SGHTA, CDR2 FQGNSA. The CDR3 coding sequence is TGTGCCAGCAGCTTAGGGACAAACAATGAGCAGTTCTTC. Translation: CASSLGTNNEQFF.

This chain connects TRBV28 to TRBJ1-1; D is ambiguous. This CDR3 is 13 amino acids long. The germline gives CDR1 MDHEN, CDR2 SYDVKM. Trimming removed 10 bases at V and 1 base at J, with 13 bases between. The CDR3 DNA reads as TGTGCCATCAACCCTGGGCAGAACACTGAAGCTTTCTTT. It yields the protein CAINPGQNTEAFF.

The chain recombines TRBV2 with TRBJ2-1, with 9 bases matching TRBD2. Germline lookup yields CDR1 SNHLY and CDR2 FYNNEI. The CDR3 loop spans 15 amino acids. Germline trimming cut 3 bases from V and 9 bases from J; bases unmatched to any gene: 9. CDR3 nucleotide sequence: TGTGCCAGCAGTGAGGTTAGCGGGAGTTTCGGTGAGCAGTTCTTC. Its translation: CASSEVSGSFGEQFF.

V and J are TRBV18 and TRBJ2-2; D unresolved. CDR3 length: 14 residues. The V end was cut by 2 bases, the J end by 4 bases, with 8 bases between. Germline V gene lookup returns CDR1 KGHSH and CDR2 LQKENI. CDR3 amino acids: CASSPARATGELFF. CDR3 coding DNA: TGTGCCAGCTCACCAGCAAGGGCCACCGGGGAGCTGTTTTTT. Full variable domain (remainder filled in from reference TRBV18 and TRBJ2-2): NAGVMQNPRHLVRRRGQEARLRCSPMKGHSHVYWYRQLPEEGLKFMVYLQKENIIDESGMPKERFSAEFPKEGPSILRIQQVVRGDSAAYFCASSPARATGELFFGEGSRLTVL.

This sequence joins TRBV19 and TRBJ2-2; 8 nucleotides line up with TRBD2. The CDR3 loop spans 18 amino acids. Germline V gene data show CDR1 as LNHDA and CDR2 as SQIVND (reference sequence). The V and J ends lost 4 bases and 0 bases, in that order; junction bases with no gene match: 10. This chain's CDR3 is CASSTTPLTSANTGELFF. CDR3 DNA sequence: TGTGCCAGTAGTACCACTCCCCTGACTAGCGCGAACACCGGGGAGCTGTTTTTT.

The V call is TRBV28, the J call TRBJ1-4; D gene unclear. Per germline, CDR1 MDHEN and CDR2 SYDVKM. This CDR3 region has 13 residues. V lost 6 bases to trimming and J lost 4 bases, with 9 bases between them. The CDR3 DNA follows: TGTGCCAGCAGCGAGGAATTTAATGAAAAACTGTTTTTT. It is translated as CASSEEFNEKLFF.

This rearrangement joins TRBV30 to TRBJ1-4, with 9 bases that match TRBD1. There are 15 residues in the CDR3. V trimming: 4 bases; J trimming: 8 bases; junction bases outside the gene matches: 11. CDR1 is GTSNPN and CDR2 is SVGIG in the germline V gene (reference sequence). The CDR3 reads CAWTTTGGVEEKLFF. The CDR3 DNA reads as TGTGCCTGGACCACTACAGGGGGCGTAGAAGAAAAACTGTTTTTT.

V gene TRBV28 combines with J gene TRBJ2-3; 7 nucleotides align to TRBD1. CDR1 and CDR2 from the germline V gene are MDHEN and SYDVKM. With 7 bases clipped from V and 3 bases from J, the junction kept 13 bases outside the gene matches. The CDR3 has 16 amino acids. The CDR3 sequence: CASKKDRAPLTDTQYF. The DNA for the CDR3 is TGTGCCAGCAAAAAAGACAGGGCACCTCTAACAGATACGCAGTATTTT. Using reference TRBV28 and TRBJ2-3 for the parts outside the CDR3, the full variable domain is DVKVTQSSRYLVKRTGEKVFLECVQDMDHENMFWYRQDPGLGLRLIYFSYDVKMKEKGDIPEGYSVSREKKERFSLILESASTNQTSMYLCASKKDRAPLTDTQYFGPGTRLTVL.

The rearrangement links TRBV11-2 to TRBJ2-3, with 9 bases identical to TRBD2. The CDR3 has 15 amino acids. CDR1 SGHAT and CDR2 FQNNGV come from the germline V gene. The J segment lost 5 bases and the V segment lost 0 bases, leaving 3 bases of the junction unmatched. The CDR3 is CASSLEAGGRDTQYF. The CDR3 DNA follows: TGTGCCAGCAGCTTAGAGGCGGGGGGGCGAGATACGCAGTATTTT.

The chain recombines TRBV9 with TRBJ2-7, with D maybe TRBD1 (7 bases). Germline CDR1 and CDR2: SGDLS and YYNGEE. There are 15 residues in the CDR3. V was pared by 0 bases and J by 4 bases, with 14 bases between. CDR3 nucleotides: TGTGCCAGCAGCGTAGCAGGGGGGACAAATTACGAGCAGTACTTC. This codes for CASSVAGGTNYEQYF.

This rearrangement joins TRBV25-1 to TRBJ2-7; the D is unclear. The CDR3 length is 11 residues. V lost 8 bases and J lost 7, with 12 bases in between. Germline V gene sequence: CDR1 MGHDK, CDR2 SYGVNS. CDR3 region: CASAYATEQYF. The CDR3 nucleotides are TGTGCCAGCGCGTATGCGACGGAGCAGTACTTC.

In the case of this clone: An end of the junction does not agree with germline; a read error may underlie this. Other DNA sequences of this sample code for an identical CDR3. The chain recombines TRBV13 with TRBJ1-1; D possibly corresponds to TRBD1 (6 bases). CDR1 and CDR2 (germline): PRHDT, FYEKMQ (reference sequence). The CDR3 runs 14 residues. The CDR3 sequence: CASSKIDRNTEAFF. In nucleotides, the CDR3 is TGTGCCAGCAGCAAGATAGACAGGAACACTGAGGCTTTCTTT.

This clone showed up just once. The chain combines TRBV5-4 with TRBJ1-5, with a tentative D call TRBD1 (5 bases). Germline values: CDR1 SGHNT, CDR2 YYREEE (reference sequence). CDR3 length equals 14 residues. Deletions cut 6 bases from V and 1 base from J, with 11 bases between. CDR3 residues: CASTGWGSNQPQHF. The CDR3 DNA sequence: TGTGCCAGCACAGGGTGGGGGAGCAATCAGCCCCAGCATTTT.

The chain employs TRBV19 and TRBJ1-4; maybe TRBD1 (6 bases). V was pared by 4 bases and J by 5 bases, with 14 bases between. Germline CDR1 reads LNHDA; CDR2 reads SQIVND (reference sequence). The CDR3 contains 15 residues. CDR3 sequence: CASSTSVDRNEKLFF. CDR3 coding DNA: TGTGCCAGTAGTACCTCCGTAGACAGGAATGAAAAACTGTTTTTT.

The CDR3 nucleotides are TGTGCCAGCAGTTCGGGGCCGGGACTACAAACGGCAGATACGCAGTATTTT. This sequence encodes CASSSGPGLQTADTQYF. The chain has TRBV27 and TRBJ2-3, with 7 bases aligning to TRBD2. CDR3 length equals 17 residues. V lost 4 bases, J lost 4 bases, and 14 bases stayed unmatched. Germline V gives CDR1 MNHEY, CDR2 SMNVEV (reference sequence).

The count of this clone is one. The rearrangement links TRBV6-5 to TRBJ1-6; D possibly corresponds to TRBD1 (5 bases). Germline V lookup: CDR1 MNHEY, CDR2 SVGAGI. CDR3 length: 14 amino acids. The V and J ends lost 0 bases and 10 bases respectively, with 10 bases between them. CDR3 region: CASSYSGGESPLHF. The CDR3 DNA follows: TGTGCCAGCAGTTACTCGGGGGGGGAATCACCCCTCCACTTT.

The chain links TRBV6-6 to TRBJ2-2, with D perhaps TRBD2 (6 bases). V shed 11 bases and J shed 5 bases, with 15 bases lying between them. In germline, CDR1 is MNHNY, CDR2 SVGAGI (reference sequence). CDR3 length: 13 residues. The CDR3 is CAVWTGLTGELFF. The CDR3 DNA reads TGTGCCGTATGGACCGGACTAACCGGGGAGCTGTTTTTT.

The CDR3 DNA reads TGTGCCAGCTCACCACTCACTAGCGGGAGCCACGAGCAGTACTTC. Translating gives CASSPLTSGSHEQYF. This chain joins TRBV18 and TRBJ2-7, with 11 bases lining up with TRBD2. Germline-derived CDR1 and CDR2 are KGHSH and LQKENI. J gave up 5 bases and V 1 base, and 4 bases lay outside the gene matches. This CDR3 spans 15 amino acids. Combining the CDR3 with reference TRBV18 and TRBJ2-7 gives the whole variable domain NAGVMQNPRHLVRRRGQEARLRCSPMKGHSHVYWYRQLPEEGLKFMVYLQKENIIDESGMPKERFSAEFPKEGPSILRIQQVVRGDSAAYFCASSPLTSGSHEQYFGPGTRLTVT.

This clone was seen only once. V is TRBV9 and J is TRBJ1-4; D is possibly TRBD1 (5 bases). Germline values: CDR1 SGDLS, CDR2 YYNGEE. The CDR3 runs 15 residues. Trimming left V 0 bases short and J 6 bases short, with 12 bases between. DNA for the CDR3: TGTGCCAGCAGCGTAGGTCAGGGTGGTTATGAAAAACTGTTTTTT. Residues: CASSVGQGGYEKLFF.